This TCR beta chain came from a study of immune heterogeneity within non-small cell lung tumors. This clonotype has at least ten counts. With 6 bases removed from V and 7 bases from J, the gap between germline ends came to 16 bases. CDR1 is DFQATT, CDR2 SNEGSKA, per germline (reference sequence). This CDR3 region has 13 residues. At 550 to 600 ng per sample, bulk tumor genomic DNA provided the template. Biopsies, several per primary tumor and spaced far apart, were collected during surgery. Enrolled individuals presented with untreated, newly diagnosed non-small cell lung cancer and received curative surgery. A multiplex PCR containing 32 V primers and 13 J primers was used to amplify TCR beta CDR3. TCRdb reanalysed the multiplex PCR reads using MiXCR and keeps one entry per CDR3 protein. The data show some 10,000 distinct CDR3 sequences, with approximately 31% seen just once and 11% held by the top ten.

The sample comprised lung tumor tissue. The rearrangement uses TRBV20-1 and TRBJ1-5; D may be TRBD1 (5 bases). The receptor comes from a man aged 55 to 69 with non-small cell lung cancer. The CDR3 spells CSALRGKGQPQHF. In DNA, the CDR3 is TGCAGTGCACTGCGGGGGAAAGGCCAGCCCCAGCATTTT.